The 17 T cell receptor beta chains reported below all come from one sample, sequenced in a study of identical twins. Each CDR3 protein gets one entry after TCRdb re-called the 5' RACE reads with MiXCR. Among some 1,700,000 distinct CDR3 sequences, around a third were seen once, and the ten largest hold around 0.3%. Source material: cord blood. The receptors were gathered from a newborn girl in good health.

The chain carries TRBV4-2 and TRBJ2-3; 10 nucleotides line up with TRBD2. Germline V gene data show CDR1 as LGHNA and CDR2 as YNFKEQ. V lost 4 bases and J lost 1; bases outside the gene matches: 8. The CDR3 spans 17 residues. The CDR3 coding sequence is TGTGCCAGCAGCCGAGGAAGGGGGACTAGCGGCACAGATACGCAGTATTTT. This encodes CASSRGRGTSGTDTQYF.

This clonotype showed up many times. The rearrangement uses TRBV2 and TRBJ2-1; weak D call: TRBD2 (5 bases). CDR3 size: 11 residues. The V end was cut by 8 bases, the J end by 9 bases, with 11 bases between. Germline-derived CDR1 and CDR2 are SNHLY and FYNNEI. The CDR3 reads CASYSGSEQFF. The CDR3 nucleotides are TGTGCCAGCTACAGCGGCAGTGAGCAGTTCTTC.

The chain links TRBV27 to TRBJ2-1; 10 nucleotides align to TRBD2. Trimming cost V 4 bases and J 5 bases; bases outside gene matches: 5. Germline CDR1 MNHEY, CDR2 SMNVEV (reference sequence). The CDR3 runs to 15 residues. CDR3 nucleotide sequence: TGTGCCAGCAGTTCCCGGACTAGCGGACACAATGAGCAGTTCTTC. Its protein product is CASSSRTSGHNEQFF.

CDR3 region: CASSDQWNTEAFF. Written as DNA, the CDR3 is TGTGCCAGCAGCGACCAGTGGAACACTGAAGCTTTCTTT. The chain couples TRBV9 to TRBJ1-1; no reliable D call. The CDR3 runs 13 residues. The V gene's germline CDR1 is SGDLS and CDR2 YYNGEE. Trimming left V 3 bases short and J 1 base short, with 7 bases between.

This rearrangement joins TRBV10-3 to TRBJ1-5; D may be TRBD1 (5 bases). Germline V gene lookup returns CDR1 ENHRY and CDR2 SYGVKD. The V end lost 0 bases, the J end lost 0 bases, and 9 bases lay between the germline ends. The CDR3 extends over 16 amino acids. This chain's CDR3 is CAISESTGLSNQPQHF. The CDR3 DNA reads as TGTGCCATCAGTGAGTCGACGGGACTTAGCAATCAGCCCCAGCATTTT.

This clonotype was recorded a few times. The chain joins TRBV20-1 to TRBJ1-2; a weak D match, TRBD1 (5 bases). V was pared by 1 base and J by 2 bases, with 14 bases between. The CDR3 spans 15 residues. Germline loops: CDR1 DFQATT, CDR2 SNEGSKA (reference sequence). CDR3 in DNA: TGCAGTGCTAGAGGAGGGGTGGTATCAAACTATGGCTACACCTTC. It encodes CSARGGVVSNYGYTF.

Of note for this clonotype: This could be a read error, since a much larger clone is one nucleotide away. DNA of the CDR3: TGTGCCAGCAGGTTTAACAATGAGCAGTACTTC. Its protein product is CASRFNNEQYF. V and J are TRBV7-2 and TRBJ2-1; no clear D. The end of the DNA fits TRBJ2-7 better, so the J call may be wrong. This CDR3 is built from 11 residues. The germline CDR1 and CDR2 sequences are SGHTA and FQGNSA.

This clonotype was seen more than once but under ten times. The chain uses TRBV3-1 and TRBJ1-2, with a tentative D call TRBD1 (6 bases). V was shortened by 3 bases and J by 0 bases, with 11 bases between the two germline ends. The CDR3 covers 15 residues. The germline V gene encodes CDR1 LGHDT and CDR2 YNNKEL (reference sequence). This CDR3 is CASSHRTVTNYGYTF. The CDR3 DNA follows: TGTGCCAGCAGCCACCGGACAGTAACTAACTATGGCTACACCTTC.

This chain uses TRBV21-1 with TRBJ2-5; the table's D call TRBD2 went unverified against the DNA. TRBV21-1 is listed as a pseudogene. The CDR3 runs 9 residues. Here the CDR3 reads CASLRGPYF. The DNA for the CDR3 is TGTGCCAGCCTTCGGGGCCCCTACTTC.

V and J are TRBV5-1 and TRBJ2-1; 14 bases align to TRBD2. With the DNA end fitting TRBJ2-7 better, the J assignment may be wrong. The germline V gene encodes CDR1 SGHRS and CDR2 YFSETQ. The CDR3 totals 18 residues. The CDR3: CASEPGLAGASSYNEQYF. CDR3 coding DNA: TGCGCCAGCGAACCGGGACTAGCGGGGGCCAGCTCCTACAATGAGCAGTACTTC.

This chain links TRBV6-1 with TRBJ2-3, with D possibly being TRBD1 (5 bases). The CDR3 spans 13 residues. Germline values: CDR1 MNHNS, CDR2 SASEGT. V dropped 11 bases and J dropped 1 base, with 13 bases sitting between them. The CDR3 coding sequence is TGTGCCGGAAGGACACCCCGCACAGATACGCAGTATTTT. This translates into CAGRTPRTDTQYF.

The sample holds a few counts of this clonotype. The genes are TRBV6-1 and TRBJ2-7, with a weak D call TRBD1 (6 bases). Trimming pared 4 bases from V and 4 bases from J, leaving 11 bases between. Germline V gene sequence: CDR1 MNHNS, CDR2 SASEGT. CDR3 length: 13 residues. DNA of the CDR3: TGTGCCAGCAGTGTCCAGGGGAAATACGAGCAGTACTTC. Its protein product is CASSVQGKYEQYF.

The V call is TRBV20-1, the J call TRBJ1-4; D gene uncertain. Germline lookup yields CDR1 DFQATT and CDR2 SNEGSKA (reference sequence). The CDR3 extends over 13 amino acids. V was pared by 0 bases and J by 10 bases, with 12 bases between. The CDR3 protein is CSARDRVWGKLFF. CDR3 sequence (DNA): TGCAGTGCTAGAGATAGGGTCTGGGGAAAACTGTTTTTT.

The chain links TRBV7-6 to TRBJ2-1; 12 bases agree with TRBD2. The CDR3 is 16 amino acids. Germline-derived CDR1 and CDR2 are SGHVS and FNYEAQ. V lost 4 bases, J lost 8 bases, and 9 bases stayed unmatched. The CDR3 spells CASSSFGLAGGHEQFF. In nucleotides, the CDR3 is TGTGCCAGCAGCTCTTTCGGGCTAGCGGGGGGGCATGAGCAGTTCTTC.

The chain links TRBV6-2 or TRBV6-3 to TRBJ1-1; a weak D match, TRBD1 (5 bases). This CDR3 contains 13 residues. The V gene lost 4 bases and the J gene lost 6 bases, with 12 bases spanning the gap. Germline V gene data show CDR1 as MNHEY and CDR2 as SVGEGT. This chain's CDR3 is CASSFRTGAEAFF. In nucleotides, the CDR3 is TGTGCCAGCAGTTTTCGGACGGGGGCTGAAGCTTTCTTT.

Note on this clonotype: The junction departs from germline at one end; a sequencing error may be responsible. The chain links TRBV6-5 to TRBJ2-1; 7 bases are shared with TRBD1. The germline V gene has CDR1 MNHEY and CDR2 SVGAGI. The length of the CDR3 is 15 residues. CDR3 residues: CAGSFGQVSYNEQFF. CDR3 bases: TGTGCCGGCAGTTTCGGACAGGTCTCCTACAATGAGCAGTTCTTC.

The V call is TRBV25-1, the J call TRBJ1-2, with 8 bases fitting TRBD1. The V segment lost 3 bases and the J segment 8 bases; nucleotides outside the gene matches: 14. Germline CDR1 and CDR2: MGHDK and SYGVNS. The CDR3 length is 16 residues. In DNA form, the CDR3 reads TGTGCCAGCAGTGACGTCGGGACAGGACCTTCGGGGGGCTACACCTTC. Translation: CASSDVGTGPSGGYTF.